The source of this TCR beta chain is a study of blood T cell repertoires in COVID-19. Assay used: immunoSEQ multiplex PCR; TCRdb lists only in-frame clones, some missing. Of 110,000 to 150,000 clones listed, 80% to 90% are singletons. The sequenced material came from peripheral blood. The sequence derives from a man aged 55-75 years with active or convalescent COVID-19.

DNA for the CDR3: TGTGCCAGCAGTTACGGGGACAGGGGGACAGATACGCAGTATTTT. Protein sequence: CASSYGDRGTDTQYF. The gene calls are TRBV6-6 and TRBJ2-3, with 11 bases matching TRBD1. Germline lookup yields CDR1 MNHNY and CDR2 SVGAGI (reference sequence). The CDR3 loop spans 15 amino acids. The J segment lost 3 bases and the V segment lost 2 bases, leaving 1 base of the junction unmatched.